What follows are 28 T cell receptor beta chains derived from one specimen sequenced in a study of cytomegalovirus exposure and HLA in healthy donors. The table came from immunoSEQ multiplex PCR; TCRdb's copy has only in-frame clones and leaves some out. The table lists tens of thousands of clones, roughly 94% of them singletons, with about 0.63% in the top ten. Sequencing input: PBMCs. All receptors derive from a woman under 30 in good health and CMV-seronegative.

This chain links TRBV5-1 with TRBJ2-7; 9 nucleotides match TRBD2. Trimming took 2 bases from V and 2 from J; bases not matched to a gene: 5. Germline CDR1 and CDR2: SGHRS and YFSETQ. The CDR3 covers 15 residues. Here the CDR3 DNA reads TGCGCCAGCAGCTTACTTAGCGGGGGAACCTACGAGCAGTACTTC. Translating it yields CASSLLSGGTYEQYF.

This chain uses TRBV5-4 with TRBJ2-7, with 10 bases identical to TRBD2. Germline CDR1 SGHNT, CDR2 YYREEE (reference sequence). J was trimmed by 2 bases and V by 0 bases; bases with no gene match: 5. This CDR3 is built from 16 residues. Here the CDR3 DNA reads TGTGCCAGCAGCTTGGGACTAGCGGGCGACCCCTACGAGCAGTACTTC. It translates to CASSLGLAGDPYEQYF.

The chain is built from TRBV19 and TRBJ2-1; the match to TRBD2 covers 10 bases. This CDR3 comprises 16 residues. V lost 9 bases to trimming and J lost 10 bases; unmatched junction nucleotides: 18. Germline V lookup: CDR1 LNHDA, CDR2 SQIVND (reference sequence). The CDR3 sequence: CASDSRGSSGGHEQFF. The CDR3 nucleotides read TGTGCCAGCGACTCTCGAGGGTCTAGCGGGGGCCACGAGCAGTTCTTC.

The chain has TRBV10-3 and TRBJ2-7; 9 positions match TRBD2. Germline CDR1 and CDR2: ENHRY and SYGVKD. This CDR3 contains 14 residues. V trimming: 4 bases; J trimming: 3 bases; junction bases outside the gene matches: 4. The DNA of the CDR3 is TGTGCCATCAGTGGCGGGGGGGCTAACTACGAGCAGTACTTC. It yields the protein CAISGGGANYEQYF.

The chain is built from TRBV2 and TRBJ1-1, with a weak D call TRBD1 (6 bases). V was shortened by 5 bases and J by 3 bases, with 13 bases between the two germline ends. The germline V gene encodes CDR1 SNHLY and CDR2 FYNNEI. The CDR3 contains 14 residues. The CDR3 is CASSSGVLYTEAFF. The DNA of the CDR3 is TGTGCCAGCAGTTCAGGGGTGCTTTACACTGAAGCTTTCTTT.

The rearrangement links TRBV7-9 to TRBJ2-7; 12 bases align to TRBD2. Germline CDR1 is SEHNR and CDR2 is FQNEAQ (reference sequence). The CDR3 loop spans 15 amino acids. The V and J ends lost 1 base and 6 bases, in that order; junction bases with no gene match: 4. The CDR3 DNA sequence: TGTGCCAGCAGCTTAGTCGGACTAGCGGGGATCGAGCAGTACTTC. This gives the protein CASSLVGLAGIEQYF.

This chain connects TRBV4-1 to TRBJ2-1; 13 nucleotides line up with TRBD2. CDR1 is MGHRA, CDR2 YSYEKL, per germline. V gave up 4 bases and J gave up 3 bases; unmatched junction bases: 6. This CDR3 has 17 amino acids. The CDR3 sequence: CASSRTRLAGGYNEQFF. The CDR3, as DNA: TGCGCCAGCAGCCGCACACGACTAGCGGGGGGCTACAATGAGCAGTTCTTC.

This chain connects TRBV5-1 to TRBJ1-5; weak D call: TRBD1 (6 bases). The V end was cut by 0 bases, the J end by 1 base, with 8 bases between. Germline V gene lookup returns CDR1 SGHRS and CDR2 YFSETQ. The CDR3 totals 15 residues. The CDR3 here is CASSLDDRSNQPQHF. The CDR3 DNA reads as TGCGCCAGCAGCTTGGACGACAGGAGCAATCAGCCCCAGCATTTT.

This chain links TRBV6-6 with TRBJ2-7; 10 bases map to TRBD1. J lost 4 bases, V lost 1 base, and 4 bases had no gene match. The V gene's germline CDR1 is MNHNY and CDR2 SVGAGI (reference sequence). The CDR3 is 15 amino acids. DNA of the CDR3: TGTGCCAGCAGTTACTATGGACAGGGGGATTACGAGCAGTACTTC. It translates to CASSYYGQGDYEQYF.

J is TRBJ1-6 and V is TRBV9; 7 bases are shared with TRBD1. Germline lookup yields CDR1 SGDLS and CDR2 YYNGEE. V trimming: 0 bases; J trimming: 1 base; junction bases outside the gene matches: 1. The CDR3 length is 16 residues. The CDR3 protein is CASSVEGASYNSPLHF. CDR3 in DNA: TGTGCCAGCAGCGTAGAGGGGGCATCCTATAATTCACCCCTCCACTTT.

The chain links TRBV28 to TRBJ1-6, with 7 bases identical to TRBD1. This CDR3 is built from 17 residues. V shed 3 bases and J 0 bases; nucleotides not matched to a gene: 5. Germline assignment: CDR1 MDHEN and CDR2 SYDVKM. The CDR3: CASSFWQGVSYNSPLHF. The CDR3 DNA is TGTGCCAGCAGTTTCTGGCAGGGGGTCTCCTATAATTCACCCCTCCACTTT. The full variable domain, in which reference TRBV28 and TRBJ1-6 provide the parts outside the CDR3, is DVKVTQSSRYLVKRTGEKVFLECVQDMDHENMFWYRQDPGLGLRLIYFSYDVKMKEKGDIPEGYSVSREKKERFSLILESASTNQTSMYLCASSFWQGVSYNSPLHFGNGTRLTVT.

The CDR3 DNA reads TGTGCCAGCAGCTTAGGGGCGGACTTTTTCCACACAGATACGCAGTATTTT. Translation gives CASSLGADFFHTDTQYF. The gene calls are TRBV13 and TRBJ2-3, with D possibly being TRBD2 (5 bases). The ends were cut back, 0 bases at V and 2 bases at J, with 15 bases in the middle. The CDR3 covers 17 residues. Germline V gives CDR1 PRHDT, CDR2 FYEKMQ (reference sequence).

The genes are TRBV11-1 and TRBJ1-2; 9 bases are shared with TRBD1. Looked up from germline, CDR1 is SGHAT and CDR2 is FQDESV (reference sequence). There are 14 residues in the CDR3. The trim removed 5 bases at V and 2 bases at J, leaving 3 bases unmatched. The CDR3 DNA is TGTGCCAGCAGCCCGGGACAGGGAAACTATGGCTACACCTTC. Protein product: CASSPGQGNYGYTF.

A single count supports this clone. CDR3 coding DNA: TGTGCCAGCAGCCCGGGGGGGGTAGTCGTCTCACCCCTCCACTTT. Its translation: CASSPGGVVVSPLHF. This chain connects TRBV7-2 to TRBJ1-6; D might be TRBD1 (5 bases). CDR1 is SGHTA, CDR2 FQGNSA, per germline. This CDR3 has 15 residues. V shed 5 bases and J shed 10 bases, with 18 bases lying between them.

V gene TRBV6-6 combines with J gene TRBJ1-2; D unresolved. Germline values: CDR1 MNHNY, CDR2 SVGAGI (reference sequence). There are 14 residues in the CDR3. V was shortened by 1 base and J by 2 bases, with 8 bases between the two germline ends. DNA of the CDR3: TGTGCCAGCAGTTACTTGGGCAGGAACTATGGCTACACCTTC. Amino acids: CASSYLGRNYGYTF.

The genes are TRBV10-2 and TRBJ1-1; no clear D gene. Deletions cut 6 bases from V and 4 bases from J, with 12 bases between. The germline V gene encodes CDR1 WSHSY and CDR2 SAAADI. There are 13 residues in the CDR3. Here the CDR3 reads CASSEQSSTEAFF. DNA of the CDR3: TGCGCCAGCAGCGAACAGTCGAGCACTGAAGCTTTCTTT.

The rearrangement joins TRBV5-5 to TRBJ2-1; 10 bases map to TRBD2. CDR1 and CDR2 (germline): SGHKS, YYEKEE (reference sequence). This CDR3 contains 17 residues. V gave up 0 bases and J gave up 2 bases; unmatched junction bases: 5. In DNA, the CDR3 is TGTGCCAGCAGCTTGGCCCCCGGGACTAGCGCCTACAATGAGCAGTTCTTC. It yields the protein CASSLAPGTSAYNEQFF.

The rearrangement links TRBV4-3 to TRBJ2-3; the match to TRBD2 covers 10 bases. The CDR3 totals 17 residues. From germline, CDR1 is LGHNA and CDR2 YSLEER. V gave up 0 bases and J gave up 2 bases; unmatched junction bases: 5. Written as DNA, the CDR3 is TGCGCCAGCAGCCAAGAAGTAGCGGGGGGAACCACAGATACGCAGTATTTT. As protein: CASSQEVAGGTTDTQYF.

The J gene is TRBJ1-5, the V gene TRBV28; no clear D. V shed 3 bases and J shed 4 bases, with 4 bases lying between them. Germline values: CDR1 MDHEN, CDR2 SYDVKM. The CDR3 totals 12 residues. The CDR3 coding sequence is TGTGCCAGCAGTTTGGCAAATCAGCCCCAGCATTTT. Translation gives CASSLANQPQHF.

The chain links TRBV7-8 to TRBJ1-4; unclear D gene. V lost 3 bases and J 2 bases, leaving 4 bases between the germline ends. This CDR3 contains 13 residues. Germline V CDR1 and CDR2: SGHVS, FQNEAQ. This CDR3 is CASSFSTNEKLFF. The CDR3 DNA reads TGTGCCAGCAGCTTTTCGACTAATGAAAAACTGTTTTTT.

The CDR3, as DNA: TGTGCCAGCAGTCTATACCGGTGGACAGGGGTAGGCACTGAAGCTTTCTTT. It yields the protein CASSLYRWTGVGTEAFF. The V and J genes are TRBV27 and TRBJ1-1; 9 bases match TRBD1. The CDR3 is 17 residues long. V shed 5 bases, J shed 4 bases, and the junction held 14 bases outside the gene matches. CDR1 is MNHEY and CDR2 is SMNVEV in the germline V gene (reference sequence).

The chain links TRBV28 to TRBJ1-2; TRBD1 aligns across 7 bases. The CDR3 is 15 amino acids. The germline gives CDR1 MDHEN, CDR2 SYDVKM. With 5 bases clipped from V and 4 bases from J, the junction kept 10 bases outside the gene matches. In DNA, the CDR3 is TGTGCCAGCAGTCCCCCTCGACAGGGTGTCTATGGCTACACCTTC. Translating it yields CASSPPRQGVYGYTF.

V is TRBV4-3 and J is TRBJ2-3; D is perhaps TRBD1 (6 bases). Trimming stripped 0 bases from V and 6 bases from J, with 10 bases between. The V gene's germline CDR1 is LGHNA and CDR2 YSLEER. The CDR3 extends over 14 amino acids. CDR3 in amino acids: CASSQEGGVDTQYF. The CDR3 nucleotides read TGCGCCAGCAGCCAAGAAGGGGGAGTGGATACGCAGTATTTT.

This chain joins TRBV4-3 and TRBJ1-1; TRBD1 matches 9 bases. CDR3 length: 13 residues. CDR1 is LGHNA, CDR2 YSLEER, per germline. Germline trimming cut 8 bases from V and 9 bases from J; bases unmatched to any gene: 10. The CDR3 loop is CASDRGRGEKAFF. CDR3 DNA: TGCGCCAGCGACAGGGGGAGAGGGGAAAAAGCTTTCTTT.

This chain uses TRBV19 with TRBJ1-1, with 10 positions matching TRBD1. The CDR3 is 15 residues long. V lost 6 bases, J lost 6 bases, and 10 bases stayed unmatched. Germline V gene data show CDR1 as LNHDA and CDR2 as SQIVND (reference sequence). CDR3 amino acids: CASSTPRTGGSEAFF. The CDR3 nucleotides read TGTGCCAGTAGCACACCAAGGACAGGGGGGTCTGAAGCTTTCTTT.

The genes are TRBV6-1 and TRBJ1-2; TRBD1 agrees at 7 bases. CDR1 is MNHNS, CDR2 SASEGT, per germline. V shed 0 bases and J 4 bases; nucleotides not matched to a gene: 5. This CDR3 spans 15 amino acids. CDR3 loop: CASSEADRAGYGYTF. As DNA, the CDR3 is TGTGCCAGCAGTGAAGCAGACAGGGCTGGCTATGGCTACACCTTC.

This chain joins TRBV2 and TRBJ2-1, with D unresolved. Trimming stripped 5 bases from V and 6 bases from J, with 14 bases between. The CDR3 has 14 amino acids. CDR1 is SNHLY, CDR2 FYNNEI, per germline. CDR3 amino acids: CASSQVMASNEQFF. The CDR3 DNA reads TGTGCCAGCAGTCAAGTGATGGCTAGCAATGAGCAGTTCTTC.

The CDR3 spells CASSSGQGLNEQFF. The CDR3 coding sequence is TGTGCCAGCAGCTCAGGACAGGGTCTAAATGAGCAGTTCTTC. The chain carries TRBV7-9 and TRBJ2-1; 8 nucleotides align to TRBD1. There are 14 residues in the CDR3. The V segment lost 4 bases and the J segment 7 bases; nucleotides outside the gene matches: 6. From germline, CDR1 is SEHNR and CDR2 FQNEAQ (reference sequence).